Listed here are 19 T cell receptor beta chains from one sample, sequenced in a study of cytotoxic CD8 clonotypes in ibrutinib-treated CLL. Measured with immunoSEQ multiplex PCR; TCRdb has only the in-frame clones, and not every one. Of approximately 300,000 clones in the sample, almost 80% were seen once. This specimen consisted of PBMCs, obtained before ibrutinib treatment. The receptors come from a human donor with chronic lymphocytic leukemia.

CDR3 region: CASSSDTGETQYF. The CDR3 DNA is TGTGCCAGCAGTTCAGATACGGGAGAGACCCAGTACTTC. The chain joins TRBV27 to TRBJ2-5; D gene unclear. Germline CDR1 and CDR2: MNHEY and SMNVEV (reference sequence). Deletions cut 4 bases from V and 4 bases from J, with 10 bases between. The CDR3 runs 13 residues.

The CDR3 loop reads CASSEFRDYLNEQFF. The CDR3 DNA reads as TGTGCCAGCAGTGAATTCCGAGACTACCTCAATGAGCAGTTCTTC. The chain joins TRBV25-1 to TRBJ2-1, with D possibly TRBD2 on 5 matching bases. The V gene's germline CDR1 is MGHDK and CDR2 SYGVNS. CDR3 length equals 15 residues. Trimming left V 1 base short and J 6 bases short, with 13 bases between.

The CDR3 sequence is CASRPPGAGMNTEAFF. The CDR3 nucleotides are TGCGCCAGCAGGCCCCCGGGGGCAGGGATGAACACTGAAGCTTTCTTT. The chain uses TRBV5-1 and TRBJ1-1, with D tentatively TRBD1 (6 bases). V was clipped by 5 bases and J by 0 bases, with 17 bases between them. This CDR3 spans 16 amino acids. Germline V gene data show CDR1 as SGHRS and CDR2 as YFSETQ.

J is TRBJ1-5 and V is TRBV30; weak D call: TRBD1 (5 bases). Germline V lookup: CDR1 GTSNPN, CDR2 SVGIG (reference sequence). Trimming took 2 bases from V and 6 from J, leaving 14 bases between them. CDR3 length: 14 amino acids. The CDR3 here is CAWSNQGIIQPQHF. The CDR3, as DNA: TGTGCCTGGAGTAATCAGGGTATTATTCAGCCCCAGCATTTT.

The chain combines TRBV7-6 with TRBJ2-3; TRBD1 aligns across 8 bases. Germline CDR1 and CDR2: SGHVS and FNYEAQ. The length of the CDR3 is 15 residues. The V and J ends lost 4 bases and 3 bases, in that order; junction bases with no gene match: 6. DNA for the CDR3: TGTGCCAGCAGCTCGCCGGGACAGGATACAGATACGCAGTATTTT. Translated: CASSSPGQDTDTQYF.

The V and J genes are TRBV7-3 and TRBJ2-2; D might be TRBD1 (5 bases). This CDR3 contains 14 residues. Trimming removed 5 bases from V and 8 bases from J, with 15 bases in between. Germline loops: CDR1 SGHTA, CDR2 FQGTGA. This CDR3 reads CASSQGIIKGELFF. In DNA form, the CDR3 reads TGTGCCAGCAGCCAGGGCATCATCAAGGGGGAGCTGTTTTTT.

The V call is TRBV14, the J call TRBJ2-7; tentatively, D is TRBD1 (5 bases). Germline CDR1 SGHDN, CDR2 FVKESK. V lost 1 base to trimming and J lost 2 bases, with 9 bases between them. The CDR3 runs 14 residues. CDR3 sequence: CASSQVDTTYEQYF. The DNA for the CDR3 is TGTGCCAGCAGCCAAGTGGACACAACCTACGAGCAGTACTTC.

Remarks on this clone: The same CDR3 also results from other DNA sequences found in this sample. The chain recombines TRBV28 with TRBJ1-5; possible D gene TRBD1, 6 bases. This CDR3 contains 12 residues. Trimming removed 7 bases at V and 6 bases at J, with 10 bases between. Germline loops: CDR1 MDHEN, CDR2 SYDVKM. CDR3 DNA sequence: TGTGCCAGCACAGGGGTGGGTCAGCCCCAGCATTTT. Its protein is CASTGVGQPQHF.

The chain links TRBV7-9 to TRBJ2-1, with no clear D. Germline V lookup: CDR1 SEHNR, CDR2 FQNEAQ (reference sequence). This CDR3 has 13 residues. V lost 5 bases and J lost 4, with 9 bases in between. The CDR3 DNA sequence: TGTGCCAGCAGCGTTACCTATTACAATGAGCAGTTCTTC. Protein sequence: CASSVTYYNEQFF. Full variable domain (missing parts from reference TRBV7-9 and TRBJ2-1): DTGVSQNPRHKITKRGQNVTFRCDPISEHNRLYWYRQTLGQGPEFLTYFQNEAQLEKSRLLSDRFSAERPKGSFSTLEIQRTEQGDSAMYLCASSVTYYNEQFFGPGTRLTVL.

The chain employs TRBV30 and TRBJ1-1; TRBD1 is a possible D gene (5 bases). The germline V gene encodes CDR1 GTSNPN and CDR2 SVGIG (reference sequence). This CDR3 comprises 15 residues. Trimming cost V 0 bases and J 1 base, with 12 bases left between them. CDR3 sequence: CAWSVSSQGNTEAFF. CDR3 DNA: TGTGCCTGGAGTGTATCAAGCCAGGGGAACACTGAAGCTTTCTTT.

Only a few counts were recorded for this clone. This chain links TRBV27 with TRBJ1-2; D is possibly TRBD1 (5 bases). V lost 1 base, J lost 0 bases, and 12 bases lay in between. CDR3 size: 16 residues. Germline lookup yields CDR1 MNHEY and CDR2 SMNVEV (reference sequence). The CDR3 nucleotides are TGTGCCAGCAGTTTATTGGCAGGGCGTCCTAACTATGGCTACACCTTC. Translation: CASSLLAGRPNYGYTF.

This clone was counted a few times. The chain combines TRBV5-6 with TRBJ2-1; 14 bases map to TRBD2. Germline-derived CDR1 and CDR2 are SGHDT and YYEEEE. This CDR3 is built from 16 residues. J was trimmed by 8 bases and V by 4 bases; bases with no gene match: 8. CDR3 nucleotides: TGTGCCAGCAGCGGACGACTAGCGGGAGGGGGACATGAGCAGTTCTTC. Translating gives CASSGRLAGGGHEQFF.

The chain joins TRBV4-1 to TRBJ2-7; unclear D gene. The CDR3 runs 14 residues. The V gene lost 3 bases and the J gene lost 0 bases, with 9 bases spanning the gap. Germline V gives CDR1 MGHRA, CDR2 YSYEKL. The CDR3 DNA reads as TGCGCCAGCAGCCAGCCGTTGGTCTCCTACGAGCAGTACTTC. Translating gives CASSQPLVSYEQYF.

The V gene is TRBV4-2, the J gene TRBJ2-7; tentative D call: TRBD1 (5 bases). The CDR3 covers 15 residues. Trimming removed 4 bases at V and 3 bases at J, with 16 bases between. Germline V lookup: CDR1 LGHNA, CDR2 YNFKEQ. CDR3 nucleotide sequence: TGTGCCAGCAGCCGAGCCGACGGACAAAACTACGAGCAGTACTTC. As protein: CASSRADGQNYEQYF.

The gene calls are TRBV4-1 and TRBJ2-3, with D perhaps TRBD2 (5 bases). V was pared by 4 bases and J by 4 bases, with 12 bases between. This CDR3 has 14 residues. CDR1 is MGHRA and CDR2 is YSYEKL in the germline V gene. The chain's CDR3 is CASSPELGADTQYF. CDR3 DNA sequence: TGCGCCAGCAGCCCAGAACTAGGTGCAGATACGCAGTATTTT.

This clone was seen once. The chain is built from TRBV10-3 and TRBJ2-1, with D possibly matching TRBD2 (5 bases). Germline-derived CDR1 and CDR2 are ENHRY and SYGVKD. Trimming removed 7 bases from V and 0 bases from J, with 7 bases in between. The CDR3 loop spans 13 amino acids. CDR3 residues: CAIMGSSYNEQFF. CDR3 DNA sequence: TGTGCCATCATGGGGAGCTCCTACAATGAGCAGTTCTTC.

The chain joins TRBV27 to TRBJ2-7; D gene ambiguous. The CDR3 loop spans 9 amino acids. The germline gives CDR1 MNHEY, CDR2 SMNVEV (reference sequence). With 11 bases removed from V and 6 bases from J, the gap between germline ends came to 8 bases. In DNA form, the CDR3 reads TGTGCCTCAGGCCTCGAGCAGTACTTC. As protein: CASGLEQYF.

The rearrangement joins TRBV5-1 to TRBJ2-6; D is ambiguous. Germline CDR1 is SGHRS and CDR2 is YFSETQ. The germline V and J ends were trimmed by 2 bases and 0 bases, with 18 bases remaining between them. This CDR3 is 19 amino acids long. The chain's CDR3 is CASSFPFPGTLSGANVLTF. The CDR3 DNA sequence: TGCGCCAGCAGCTTTCCTTTCCCAGGAACCCTCTCTGGGGCCAACGTCCTGACTTTC. The variable domain in full, completed from reference TRBV5-1 and TRBJ2-6, reads KAGVTQTPRYLIKTRGQQVTLSCSPISGHRSVSWYQQTPGQGLQFLFEYFSETQRNKGNFPGRFSGRQFSNSRSEMNVSTLELGDSALYLCASSFPFPGTLSGANVLTFGAGSRLTVL.

V usage is TRBV9 and J usage is TRBJ1-4; D not certain. Germline values: CDR1 SGDLS, CDR2 YYNGEE. Trimming left V 0 bases short and J 3 bases short, with 3 bases between. The CDR3 loop spans 13 amino acids. The CDR3 nucleotides are TGTGCCAGCAGCGTAGCGGCTAATGAAAAACTGTTTTTT. It translates to CASSVAANEKLFF.